These 21 T cell receptor beta chains were all obtained from the same sample, sequenced in a study of Ad26.COV2.S vaccination and SARS-CoV-2 variants. Treatment described: over 15 received Ad26.COV2.S at low or high dose, single or two shots; several received placebo; per-sample allocation not given. Material that was analyzed had been drawn on day 63 after the first vaccine or placebo injection. Clones were read by immunoSEQ multiplex PCR, and TCRdb kept only the in-frame ones, dropping some. This sample has fewer than 400,000 clones, with over 80% found just once. Sequenced material: peripheral blood, taken in a trial of Ad26.COV2.S vaccine versus placebo. These receptors came from a person aged 18-65 years who received the Ad26.COV2.S COVID-19 vaccine or a placebo.

The chain employs TRBV19 and TRBJ2-7, with 14 bases lining up with TRBD2. The V gene end was trimmed by 5 bases and the J gene end by 4 bases; junction bases not matched to a gene: 4. This CDR3 has 15 amino acids. Germline loops: CDR1 LNHDA, CDR2 SQIVND (reference sequence). The CDR3 reads CASSFRTSGGYEQYF. The CDR3, as DNA: TGTGCCAGTAGTTTCCGGACTAGCGGGGGGTACGAGCAGTACTTC. The full variable domain, completed using reference TRBV19 and TRBJ2-7, is DGGITQSPKYLFRKEGQNVTLSCEQNLNHDAMYWYRQDPGQGLRLIYYSQIVNDFQKGDIAEGYSVSREKKESFPLTVTSAQKNPTAFYLCASSFRTSGGYEQYFGPGTRLTVT.

This chain joins TRBV18 and TRBJ1-5; the D is unclear. There are 14 residues in the CDR3. With 3 bases removed from V and 3 bases from J, the gap between germline ends came to 9 bases. Germline V lookup: CDR1 KGHSH, CDR2 LQKENI. CDR3 in amino acids: CASSPDGDNQPQHF. CDR3 in DNA: TGTGCCAGCTCACCGGACGGGGACAATCAGCCCCAGCATTTT.

The CDR3 nucleotides read TGTGCCAGCCTCTCAGGAGGGGGACAGGTCTTGTACCAAGAGACCCAGTACTTC. The encoded protein is CASLSGGGQVLYQETQYF. The chain combines TRBV7-6 with TRBJ2-5; 8 bases agree with TRBD1. The germline V gene has CDR1 SGHVS and CDR2 FNYEAQ. There are 18 residues in the CDR3. Germline trimming cut 8 bases from V and 0 bases from J; bases unmatched to any gene: 17.

A word on this clone: One junction end does not reproduce the germline sequence, and a read error may be involved. V gene TRBV7-7 combines with J gene TRBJ2-1, with D tentatively TRBD1 or TRBD2 (5 bases each). The V gene's germline CDR1 is SSHAT and CDR2 FNYEAQ (reference sequence). This CDR3 region has 15 residues. CDR3 nucleotides: TGTGCTAGCAGCCCCCTGCGAGGGGCCAACAATGAGCAGTTCTTC. Translation gives CASSPLRGANNEQFF.

This chain uses TRBV28 with TRBJ1-6; weak D call: TRBD1 (5 bases). CDR3 length: 14 residues. Germline V lookup: CDR1 MDHEN, CDR2 SYDVKM. V was cut by 2 bases and J by 7 bases, with 9 bases left in between. The CDR3 DNA reads as TGTGCCAGCAGTTTAGGATGGGGCAATTCACCCCTCCACTTT. Its translation is CASSLGWGNSPLHF. The whole variable domain, remainder taken from reference TRBV28 and TRBJ1-6, is DVKVTQSSRYLVKRTGEKVFLECVQDMDHENMFWYRQDPGLGLRLIYFSYDVKMKEKGDIPEGYSVSREKKERFSLILESASTNQTSMYLCASSLGWGNSPLHFGNGTRLTVT.

This chain joins TRBV4-2 and TRBJ2-5; 9 nucleotides match TRBD1. CDR3 length: 15 residues. V trimming: 3 bases; J trimming: 4 bases; junction bases outside the gene matches: 6. Germline V lookup: CDR1 LGHNA, CDR2 YNFKEQ. The DNA of the CDR3 is TGTGCCAGCAGCCAGAGACAGGGGGACACAGAGACCCAGTACTTC. It specifies CASSQRQGDTETQYF.

The chain employs TRBV6-4 and TRBJ1-2, with 9 bases lining up with TRBD1. The germline gives CDR1 MRHNA, CDR2 SNTAGT. This CDR3 has 15 amino acids. V gave up 4 bases and J gave up 8 bases; unmatched junction bases: 11. The CDR3: CASSAGQGSASGYTF. As DNA, the CDR3 is TGTGCCAGCAGTGCCGGACAGGGGAGCGCGAGCGGCTACACCTTC.

V usage is TRBV13 and J usage is TRBJ2-3; 9 nucleotides line up with TRBD2. The CDR3 spans 17 residues. J was trimmed by 3 bases and V by 1 base; bases with no gene match: 8. CDR1 is PRHDT, CDR2 FYEKMQ, per germline (reference sequence). The CDR3 DNA sequence: TGTGCCAGCAGCTTAGAGTGGCGGGGGGGCCGGACAGATACGCAGTATTTT. Its protein is CASSLEWRGGRTDTQYF.

The chain employs TRBV7-9 and TRBJ2-3, with 9 bases that match TRBD2. The CDR3 length is 16 residues. The junction had 8 bases not matched to a gene; V was cut back by 2 bases and J by 5 bases. From germline, CDR1 is SEHNR and CDR2 FQNEAQ (reference sequence). This chain's CDR3 is CASSLLSGGPVDTQYF. The CDR3 DNA sequence: TGTGCCAGCAGCTTACTCAGCGGGGGGCCAGTAGATACGCAGTATTTT.

J is TRBJ1-5 and V is TRBV6-5; 7 bases map to TRBD1. V lost 6 bases and J lost 6; bases outside the gene matches: 8. Germline V gene lookup returns CDR1 MNHEY and CDR2 SVGAGI. This CDR3 is 14 amino acids long. In DNA, the CDR3 is TGTGCCAGCAGGCCGACAGGGCTCGGTCAGCCCCAGCATTTT. It translates to CASRPTGLGQPQHF.

The chain uses TRBV5-6 and TRBJ1-1, with 10 bases identical to TRBD1. The J segment lost 5 bases and the V segment lost 4 bases, leaving 8 bases of the junction unmatched. The CDR3 totals 15 residues. Germline-derived CDR1 and CDR2 are SGHDT and YYEEEE. The CDR3 loop is CASSTTGGAGTEAFF. The CDR3 nucleotides are TGTGCCAGCAGCACGACAGGGGGCGCGGGGACTGAAGCTTTCTTT. Full variable domain (missing parts from reference TRBV5-6 and TRBJ1-1): DAGVTQSPTHLIKTRGQQVTLRCSPKSGHDTVSWYQQALGQGPQFIFQYYEEEERQRGNFPDRFSGHQFPNYSSELNVNALLLGDSALYLCASSTTGGAGTEAFFGQGTRLTVV.

J is TRBJ1-4 and V is TRBV3-1 (or the pseudogene TRBV3-2); maybe TRBD1 (5 bases). Per the germline V gene, CDR1 is LGHDT and CDR2 is YNNKEL (reference sequence). Trimming pared 0 bases from V and 7 bases from J, leaving 12 bases between. The CDR3 contains 15 residues. This CDR3 reads CASSQDRRGFEKLFF. The DNA of the CDR3 is TGTGCCAGCAGCCAAGATCGTAGGGGATTTGAAAAACTGTTTTTT.

The chain couples TRBV19 to TRBJ2-3, with D maybe TRBD1 (6 bases). CDR3 length: 15 amino acids. From germline, CDR1 is LNHDA and CDR2 SQIVND (reference sequence). Trimming took 3 bases from V and 4 from J, leaving 14 bases between them. This chain's CDR3 is CASSIRGQLSDTQYF. As DNA, the CDR3 is TGTGCCAGTAGTATCAGGGGCCAGTTGTCAGATACGCAGTATTTT.

The rearrangement links TRBV5-1 to TRBJ1-1, with 7 bases matching TRBD1. Germline CDR1 SGHRS, CDR2 YFSETQ. V lost 3 bases to trimming and J lost 4 bases; unmatched junction nucleotides: 6. The CDR3 loop spans 14 amino acids. In DNA, the CDR3 is TGCGCCAGCAGCTACAGGGGAAGGGCCACTGAAGCTTTCTTT. Amino acid sequence: CASSYRGRATEAFF.

This clone was seen a handful of times. This rearrangement joins TRBV5-1 to TRBJ1-1; D not certain. This CDR3 region has 14 residues. The germline V gene has CDR1 SGHRS and CDR2 YFSETQ. V lost 2 bases and J 4 bases, leaving 12 bases between the germline ends. The DNA of the CDR3 is TGCGCCAGCAGCTTTGGACTCTCGAGCACTGAAGCTTTCTTT. Translated, it gives CASSFGLSSTEAFF.

The genes are TRBV27 and TRBJ2-4; 11 bases are a match to TRBD1. In germline, CDR1 is MNHEY, CDR2 SMNVEV (reference sequence). This CDR3 has 17 residues. With V trimmed by 2 bases and J by 7 bases, 10 bases remained unmatched. The CDR3 DNA sequence: TGTGCCAGCAGTTTACGACCCCCGGGACAGGGGGTGAACATTCAGTACTTC. Translated: CASSLRPPGQGVNIQYF.

The V gene is TRBV5-6, the J gene TRBJ2-3; D is undetermined. There are 15 residues in the CDR3. Trimming removed 2 bases at V and 7 bases at J, with 17 bases between. The germline V gene encodes CDR1 SGHDT and CDR2 YYEEEE. DNA of the CDR3: TGTGCCAGCAGCTTTAGACTCGGACCCTTTAATACGCAGTATTTT. This gives the protein CASSFRLGPFNTQYF.

J is TRBJ2-7 and V is TRBV28; D remains ambiguous. Germline CDR1 reads MDHEN; CDR2 reads SYDVKM. The germline V and J ends were trimmed by 3 bases and 7 bases, with 10 bases remaining between them. The CDR3 runs 12 residues. The DNA for the CDR3 is TGTGCCAGCAGTTTTATGGCTCGTGAGCAGTACTTC. Amino acid sequence: CASSFMAREQYF.

The table lists this clone with a count of one. The chain is built from TRBV28 and TRBJ2-1; the D gene is possibly TRBD1 (7 bases). V lost 8 bases and J lost 2, with 13 bases in between. Germline CDR1 is MDHEN and CDR2 is SYDVKM. This CDR3 has 14 amino acids. The chain's CDR3 is CASESGGTYNEQFF. The CDR3 coding sequence is TGTGCCAGCGAATCAGGGGGGACCTACAATGAGCAGTTCTTC.

In this sample, this clone turned up a few times. The gene calls are TRBV12-3 or TRBV12-4 and TRBJ2-1; D is undetermined. Trimming removed 3 bases at V and 4 bases at J, with 7 bases between. The CDR3 runs to 13 residues. The CDR3 is CASSLEHYNEQFF. CDR3 sequence (DNA): TGTGCCAGCAGTTTGGAACATTACAATGAGCAGTTCTTC.

This clone was found a few times. The gene calls are TRBV6-6 and TRBJ1-3; D perhaps matches TRBD1 (6 bases). CDR3 size: 12 residues. Trimming took off 5 bases at V and 4 bases at J, with 6 bases between the two ends. CDR1 MNHNY and CDR2 SVGAGI come from the germline V gene (reference sequence). CDR3 loop: CASSGTGNTIYF. CDR3 sequence (DNA): TGTGCCAGCAGTGGGACAGGAAACACCATATATTTT.